The 26 T cell receptor beta chains reported below all come from one sample, sequenced in a study of cytomegalovirus exposure and HLA in healthy donors. The assay was immunoSEQ multiplex PCR, and TCRdb's table has in-frame clones only and misses some. This table holds about 350,000 clones, roughly 90% found once. The source material was PBMCs. These receptor sequences come from a woman aged 25 to 45 in good health and CMV-seropositive.

The rearrangement links TRBV7-9 to TRBJ1-1; 8 nucleotides line up with TRBD1. This CDR3 has 19 residues. J was trimmed by 1 base and V by 3 bases; bases with no gene match: 16. CDR1 SEHNR and CDR2 FQNEAQ come from the germline V gene (reference sequence). The CDR3 region is CASSFKYSGTGDTNTEAFF. CDR3 nucleotides: TGTGCCAGCAGCTTCAAATACTCCGGGACAGGCGACACGAACACTGAAGCTTTCTTT.

V gene TRBV6-5 combines with J gene TRBJ2-1; D is possibly TRBD1 (5 bases). The CDR3 consists of 15 residues. V gave up 6 bases and J gave up 4 bases, with 16 bases separating them. The germline V gene has CDR1 MNHEY and CDR2 SVGAGI. The CDR3 is CASRDPRVRYNEQFF. The DNA for the CDR3 is TGTGCCAGCAGGGATCCCAGGGTTAGGTACAATGAGCAGTTCTTC.

The chain employs TRBV28 and TRBJ2-7; the D gene is possibly TRBD2 (5 bases). V gave up 6 bases and J gave up 3 bases, with 15 bases separating them. Germline CDR1 MDHEN, CDR2 SYDVKM. The CDR3 has 14 amino acids. CDR3 residues: CASRLRGQLYEQYF. Written as DNA, the CDR3 is TGTGCCAGCAGACTCCGCGGGCAGCTCTACGAGCAGTACTTC. Supplemented by reference TRBV28 and TRBJ2-7, the full variable domain reads DVKVTQSSRYLVKRTGEKVFLECVQDMDHENMFWYRQDPGLGLRLIYFSYDVKMKEKGDIPEGYSVSREKKERFSLILESASTNQTSMYLCASRLRGQLYEQYFGPGTRLTVT.

The sample holds a few counts of this clone. The identical CDR3 is also encoded by other nucleotide sequences in the sample. This chain connects TRBV7-2 to TRBJ1-2; the match to TRBD1 covers 7 bases. The CDR3 is made up of 13 amino acids. Germline assignment: CDR1 SGHTA and CDR2 FQGNSA. J gave up 6 bases and V 0 bases, and 1 base lay outside the gene matches. The CDR3 loop reads CASSLAGGDGYTF. The DNA of the CDR3 is TGTGCCAGCAGCTTAGCAGGGGGCGATGGCTACACCTTC.

This sequence joins TRBV4-3 and TRBJ2-7; D is uncertain. The CDR3 has 14 amino acids. V was clipped by 0 bases and J by 6 bases, with 12 bases between them. Germline V gene lookup returns CDR1 LGHNA and CDR2 YSLEER. The CDR3 here is CASSQEYSAGEQYF. In DNA form, the CDR3 reads TGCGCCAGCAGCCAAGAGTACTCAGCCGGCGAGCAGTACTTC.

The CDR3: CAWRRTSGASYEQYF. As DNA, the CDR3 is TGTGCCTGGAGAAGGACTAGCGGGGCCTCCTACGAGCAGTACTTC. The chain couples TRBV30 to TRBJ2-7, with TRBD2 matching 12 bases. Germline V CDR1 and CDR2: GTSNPN, SVGIG (reference sequence). There are 15 residues in the CDR3. V was clipped by 3 bases and J by 0 bases; unmatched bases: 3.

The V gene is TRBV4-1, the J gene TRBJ2-7; possible D gene TRBD2, 5 bases. This CDR3 is built from 15 residues. Germline-derived CDR1 and CDR2 are MGHRA and YSYEKL. Deletions cut 2 bases from V and 3 bases from J, with 14 bases between. In DNA, the CDR3 is TGCGCCAGCAGCCAATTCGACCGACGGGACTACGAGCAGTACTTC. This gives the protein CASSQFDRRDYEQYF.

The chain carries TRBV27 and TRBJ1-5, with 7 bases identical to TRBD1. Germline V gives CDR1 MNHEY, CDR2 SMNVEV (reference sequence). V lost 5 bases and J lost 6; bases outside the gene matches: 1. The CDR3 contains 12 residues. The DNA of the CDR3 is TGTGCCAGCAGTACAGGGGCTCAGCCCCAGCATTTT. This sequence encodes CASSTGAQPQHF.

The rearrangement joins TRBV7-2 to TRBJ1-5; 8 bases align to TRBD1. This CDR3 comprises 13 residues. The germline gives CDR1 SGHTA, CDR2 FQGNSA. Trimming cost V 5 bases and J 6 bases; bases outside gene matches: 3. CDR3 sequence: CASSPQGGQPQHF. In DNA, the CDR3 is TGTGCCAGCAGCCCACAGGGGGGTCAGCCCCAGCATTTT.

The chain uses TRBV9 and TRBJ2-7; TRBD1 or TRBD2 may be the D gene (7 bases each). Trimming stripped 4 bases from V and 0 bases from J, with 23 bases between. This CDR3 spans 18 amino acids. Germline loops: CDR1 SGDLS, CDR2 YYNGEE. In DNA form, the CDR3 reads TGTGCCAGCAGCCCAGGGGGGGCAGTCGGGCCGAGCTCCTACGAGCAGTACTTC. Translation gives CASSPGGAVGPSSYEQYF.

The rearrangement uses TRBV9 and TRBJ1-2, with TRBD1 matching 9 bases. The CDR3 loop spans 17 amino acids. Germline assignment: CDR1 SGDLS and CDR2 YYNGEE. V dropped 0 bases and J dropped 7; count of bases not matched to a gene: 13. The CDR3 sequence: CASSVASTGGYKSGYTF. The DNA for the CDR3 is TGTGCCAGCAGCGTAGCATCGACAGGGGGTTATAAAAGTGGCTACACCTTC.

The CDR3 protein is CASSHTAYEQYF. In nucleotides, the CDR3 is TGTGCCAGCAGCCACACCGCCTACGAGCAGTACTTC. The V gene is TRBV14, the J gene TRBJ2-7; D unclear. Trimming pared 3 bases from V and 2 bases from J, leaving 5 bases between. CDR1 is SGHDN, CDR2 FVKESK, per germline. CDR3 length: 12 residues.

The chain uses TRBV6-1 and TRBJ1-5; no definite D call. Germline loops: CDR1 MNHNS, CDR2 SASEGT. This CDR3 is built from 12 residues. V lost 8 bases and J lost 2, with 7 bases in between. In nucleotides, the CDR3 is TGTGCCAGCGGGAAGGGCAATCAGCCCCAGCATTTT. It specifies CASGKGNQPQHF.

The chain employs TRBV7-9 and TRBJ2-2; TRBD2 matches at 14 bases. The trim removed 5 bases at V and 3 bases at J, leaving 2 bases unmatched. Germline lookup yields CDR1 SEHNR and CDR2 FQNEAQ (reference sequence). The length of the CDR3 is 16 residues. CDR3 bases: TGTGCCAGCAGCGGGACTAGCGGGAGTTACACCGGGGAGCTGTTTTTT. It specifies CASSGTSGSYTGELFF.

The CDR3: CASSFKFLATSEQYF. Written as DNA, the CDR3 is TGTGCCAGCAGCTTTAAATTTCTAGCTACGAGCGAGCAGTACTTC. The chain links TRBV7-2 to TRBJ2-7, with TRBD2 as a possible D gene (5 bases). The CDR3 contains 15 residues. Trimming stripped 3 bases from V and 6 bases from J, with 18 bases between. From germline, CDR1 is SGHTA and CDR2 FQGNSA.

This rearrangement joins TRBV4-2 to TRBJ2-7; D uncertain. CDR1 is LGHNA, CDR2 YNFKEQ, per germline. Trimming took off 1 base at V and 7 bases at J, with 17 bases between the two ends. The CDR3 contains 15 residues. CDR3 sequence reads: CASSQGQAAPKEQYF. In DNA, the CDR3 is TGTGCCAGCAGCCAAGGGCAGGCAGCTCCTAAAGAGCAGTACTTC.

This clone has only one observation. V gene TRBV5-1 combines with J gene TRBJ2-5, with 8 bases identical to TRBD2. This CDR3 comprises 16 residues. V lost 4 bases and J lost 1; bases outside the gene matches: 9. Germline loops: CDR1 SGHRS, CDR2 YFSETQ. DNA of the CDR3: TGCGCCAGCAGCGGTGGCACTAGCGGAACCCAAGAGACCCAGTACTTC. Translation gives CASSGGTSGTQETQYF.

The rearrangement uses TRBV30 and TRBJ2-1; D may be TRBD1 (6 bases). This CDR3 is built from 15 residues. The germline CDR1 and CDR2 sequences are GTSNPN and SVGIG (reference sequence). The germline V and J ends were trimmed by 0 bases and 2 bases, with 11 bases remaining between them. The CDR3 DNA reads as TGTGCCTGGAGTGTGAGGGGGACCCCCTACAATGAGCAGTTCTTC. It specifies CAWSVRGTPYNEQFF. Full variable domain (missing parts from reference TRBV30 and TRBJ2-1): SQTIHQWPATLVQPVGSPLSLECTVEGTSNPNLYWYRQAAGRGLQLLFYSVGIGQISSEVPQNLSASRPQDRQFILSSKKLLLSDSGFYLCAWSVRGTPYNEQFFGPGTRLTVL.

This chain connects TRBV7-2 to TRBJ2-1, with TRBD1 matching over 8 bases. The CDR3 is made up of 11 amino acids. Germline loops: CDR1 SGHTA, CDR2 FQGNSA. The trim removed 1 base at V and 14 bases at J, leaving 1 base unmatched. The CDR3 bases are TGTGCCAGCAGCTTAGTGACAGGGGAGTTCTTC. Its protein is CASSLVTGEFF.

V gene TRBV23-1 combines with J gene TRBJ1-6, with 8 bases aligning to TRBD1. TRBV23-1 is an ORF; its function is uncertain. The V segment lost 2 bases and the J segment 5 bases; nucleotides outside the gene matches: 8. This CDR3 is 17 amino acids long. As DNA, the CDR3 is TGCGCCAGCAGTCAACTCACACAACAGGGGGATAATTCACCCCTCCACTTT. It yields the protein CASSQLTQQGDNSPLHF.

This clone appeared a single time. The gene calls are TRBV9 and TRBJ1-4; 12 bases are shared with TRBD1. In germline, CDR1 is SGDLS, CDR2 YYNGEE. V was clipped by 7 bases and J by 8 bases; unmatched bases: 3. The CDR3 length is 13 residues. The CDR3 DNA is TGTGCCAGCGCCGGGACAGGGGGCGAAAAACTGTTTTTT. Residues: CASAGTGGEKLFF.

The J gene is TRBJ2-7, the V gene TRBV25-1; TRBD1 matches at 7 bases. There are 14 residues in the CDR3. CDR1 and CDR2 (germline): MGHDK, SYGVNS. V dropped 6 bases and J dropped 1; count of bases not matched to a gene: 6. CDR3 sequence reads: CASSTTDRSYEQYF. The CDR3 region has the DNA TGTGCCAGCAGCACAACGGACAGGTCCTACGAGCAGTACTTC.

The chain couples TRBV6-6 to TRBJ2-7; TRBD1 matches at 9 bases. V was clipped by 2 bases and J by 1 base; unmatched bases: 3. Germline V gene sequence: CDR1 MNHNY, CDR2 SVGAGI (reference sequence). The CDR3 runs to 15 residues. The CDR3 loop reads CASSYGDRGSYEQYF. CDR3 DNA sequence: TGTGCCAGCAGTTACGGAGACAGGGGGTCCTACGAGCAGTACTTC.

The rearrangement uses TRBV19 and TRBJ2-1; 9 nucleotides agree with TRBD1. Germline V CDR1 and CDR2: LNHDA, SQIVND (reference sequence). The CDR3 runs 15 residues. V was clipped by 4 bases and J by 3 bases; unmatched bases: 4. The CDR3 nucleotides are TGTGCCAGTAGTACCGGGACAGGGTTCTACAATGAGCAGTTCTTC. Its protein is CASSTGTGFYNEQFF.

The chain combines TRBV18 with TRBJ2-7, with 11 bases fitting TRBD2. The CDR3 totals 16 residues. The germline CDR1 and CDR2 sequences are KGHSH and LQKENI. Trimming took 1 base from V and 2 from J; bases not matched to a gene: 4. The DNA for the CDR3 is TGTGCCAGCTCACCACAAGGTAGCGGGAGGGCCTACGAGCAGTACTTC. It codes for CASSPQGSGRAYEQYF.

This chain connects TRBV4-3 to TRBJ2-2; 8 bases line up with TRBD1. Per the germline V gene, CDR1 is LGHNA and CDR2 is YSLEER. V lost 1 base to trimming and J lost 4 bases; unmatched junction nucleotides: 2. The CDR3 has 15 amino acids. The CDR3 loop is CASSQGDRSTGELFF. As DNA, the CDR3 is TGCGCCAGCAGCCAAGGGGACAGGAGCACCGGGGAGCTGTTTTTT.